This section outlines one TCR beta chain sequence together with its context. Per the study methods: Estimation of nucleated cell counts was performed using reference gene primer amplification. Only in-frame clones appear in the TCRdb table, and some are missing; sequencing was by immunoSEQ multiplex PCR. For V, J and clone size, that table is used; D and trimming come from the DNA. Among hundreds of thousands of clones listed, around 91% were seen once. Enrolled through a virtual design, the participants were between roughly 18 and 89 years of age and came from fewer than 30 US areas. Two negative PCRs, clearance, or symptom resolution were required of recovered Cohort 3 donors. V trimming: 2 bases; J trimming: 4 bases; junction bases outside the gene matches: 3. This CDR3 is built from 15 residues. Per germline, CDR1 GTSNPN and CDR2 SVGIG (reference sequence). The data belong to a study of blood T cell repertoires in COVID-19. Overall study context: Sample material is recorded as cDNA or gDNA derived from T cells, B-cell-depleted T cells, or PBMCs.

This TCR was sampled from a woman in her thirties or forties who had recovered from COVID-19. The specimen was PBMCs or T cells enriched from blood (not recorded which). The chain carries TRBV30 and TRBJ2-3; 13 bases are a match to TRBD2. The CDR3 nucleotides read TGTGCCTGGAGTAACGGACTAGCGGGAGCAGATACGCAGTATTTT. As protein: CAWSNGLAGADTQYF.